This TCR beta chain was found in a study of blood T cell repertoires in COVID-19. The wider study: Samples taken during acute and convalescent COVID-19 were collected in the United States, Italy and Spain. The analysed material was cDNA or gDNA that came from T cells, B-cell-depleted T cells, or PBMCs.

The V segment lost 3 bases and the J segment 2 bases; nucleotides outside the gene matches: 7. Germline assignment: CDR1 SGHNT and CDR2 YYREEE (reference sequence). There are 17 residues in the CDR3. Authors' data handling: Estimation of nucleated cell counts relied on the amplification of reference gene primers. Sequencing used immunoSEQ multiplex PCR; TCRdb keeps in-frame clones, though not all of them. D and trimming come from the DNA, and the V and J calls and clone size come from that table. The sample yields 200,000 to 250,000 clones, more than 85% seen once. The rearrangement uses TRBV5-4 and TRBJ2-5, with 13 bases that match TRBD2. Sequenced input: peripheral blood. The sequence derives from a man aged 40-49 years with active or convalescent COVID-19. The CDR3 DNA is TGTGCCAGCAGCTCTAATAAACTAGCGGGGGGGCAAGAGACCCAGTACTTC. Translated, it gives CASSSNKLAGGQETQYF.